This T cell receptor (beta chain) appears in the sequencing data of a study of post-analysis software for immune sequencing data. Across the study: Some patients lacked subtype; others had relapsing-remitting, secondary progressive or progressive-relapsing disease. Study results and caveats: Patients with multiple sclerosis recorded significantly lower normalized Chao1 diversity than controls, the study found. Co-batched samples clustered tightly together by F measure. Higher frequency in patients than in controls was seen for about five TRBV segments, with TRBV5-6, TRBV5-1 and TRBV20-1 among them.

Researchers reported that TCR beta cDNA libraries carried unique molecular identifiers. Some 500,000 cDNA molecules came from approximately 1 to 10 million T cells. TCRdb ran MiXCR on the PCR reads and lists one entry per CDR3 protein. The table records hundreds of thousands of distinct CDR3 sequences, roughly 30% of them present only once. For this clonotype: What it binds is not known.

J gave up 2 bases and V 2 bases, and 2 bases lay outside the gene matches. Germline V gene lookup returns CDR1 MGHRA and CDR2 YSYEKL. This CDR3 has 15 residues. The sample comprised blood. The chain has TRBV4-1 and TRBJ1-2; 10 bases map to TRBD1. This sequence was found in a girl aged 10 to 17 with multiple sclerosis. CDR3 coding DNA: TGCGCCAGCAGCCAAAGGACAGGGGGAAACTATGGCTACACCTTC. It yields the protein CASSQRTGGNYGYTF.